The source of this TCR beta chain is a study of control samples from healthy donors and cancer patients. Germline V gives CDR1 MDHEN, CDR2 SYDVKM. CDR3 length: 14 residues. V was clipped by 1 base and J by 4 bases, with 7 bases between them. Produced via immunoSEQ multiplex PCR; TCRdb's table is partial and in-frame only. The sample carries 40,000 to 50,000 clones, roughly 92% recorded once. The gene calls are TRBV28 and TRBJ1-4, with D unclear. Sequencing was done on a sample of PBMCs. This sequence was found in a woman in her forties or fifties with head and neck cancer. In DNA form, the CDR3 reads TGTGCCAGCAGTTTATTATTAGATAATGAAAAACTGTTTTTT. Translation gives CASSLLLDNEKLFF.